This TCR beta chain is from a study of T cells in Graves' hyperthyroidism and ophthalmopathy. Study-level background: Peripheral blood was acquired at first diagnosis, ahead of any therapy whatsoever.

Findings of the study overall: Researchers report that a 13 V-J model separated ophthalmopathy from stable hyperthyroidism. Most thyroid clonotypes with frequency above 0.001 were detected in blood.

This clonotype has a count of ten or more. Its cognate antigen is unknown. The investigators amplified TCR beta CDR3 regions from RNA transcripts. Carried out on the TCR CDR3, a first-round RT-PCR used the HTBI primer set. TCRdb re-derived calls from the multiplex PCR reads in MiXCR, one entry per CDR3 protein. Of around 390,000 distinct CDR3 sequences listed, more than 14% were seen once; the top ten hold about 20%. Losses at the gene ends were 4 bases for V and 5 bases for J; bases not matched to a gene: 15. The CDR3 spans 16 residues. Looked up from germline, CDR1 is SGHDT and CDR2 is YYEEEE. Uncontrolled infection, other autoimmune disease, pregnancy and lactation each barred patients from inclusion.

Sequenced: blood. This receptor was identified in a woman aged 30 to 39 with Graves' ophthalmopathy. The chain employs TRBV5-6 and TRBJ2-7, with 7 bases aligning to TRBD1. Here the CDR3 reads CASSMYRGVNTDEQYF. The CDR3 region has the DNA TGTGCCAGCAGCATGTACAGGGGCGTTAATACGGACGAGCAGTACTTC.